These 4 T cell receptor beta chains were all obtained from the same sample, sequenced in a study of blood T cell repertoires in COVID-19. Assay used: immunoSEQ multiplex PCR; TCRdb lists only in-frame clones, some missing. The table has tens of thousands of clones, around 84% seen once. The source material was peripheral blood. These receptors were obtained from a woman of 80 years or more with acute or convalescent COVID-19.

The rearrangement joins TRBV7-2 to TRBJ2-2; a possible D gene is TRBD2 (6 bases). Trimming took 1 base from V and 3 from J, leaving 6 bases between them. Germline V gene sequence: CDR1 SGHTA, CDR2 FQGNSA. CDR3 size: 14 residues. CDR3 region: CASSLGGDTGELFF. The CDR3 DNA is TGTGCCAGCAGCTTAGGGGGGGACACCGGGGAGCTGTTTTTT.

The chain carries TRBV5-1 and TRBJ1-6, with a weak D call TRBD1 (5 bases). Germline lookup yields CDR1 SGHRS and CDR2 YFSETQ. The CDR3 is 17 amino acids. Between the trimmed V and J ends, which lost 2 bases and 7 bases, there was a span of 19 bases. This CDR3 reads CASSFARGEGFNSPLHF. The CDR3 coding sequence is TGCGCCAGCAGCTTTGCCCGGGGGGAAGGCTTCAATTCACCCCTCCACTTT.

V gene TRBV9 combines with J gene TRBJ1-3; D is ambiguous. Trimming took 4 bases from V and 0 from J, leaving 11 bases between them. The V gene's germline CDR1 is SGDLS and CDR2 YYNGEE. This CDR3 comprises 15 residues. DNA of the CDR3: TGTGCCAGCAGCTGGGGAGGAAACTCTGGAAACACCATATATTTT. It encodes CASSWGGNSGNTIYF.

This chain joins TRBV10-3 and TRBJ2-1; the match to TRBD1 covers 12 bases. The CDR3 is 15 amino acids. The germline CDR1 and CDR2 sequences are ENHRY and SYGVKD. With 2 bases clipped from V and 8 bases from J, the junction kept 4 bases outside the gene matches. CDR3 in DNA: TGTGCCATCAGTGAGCCGGGACAGGGGGCCGATGAGCAGTTCTTC. It is translated as CAISEPGQGADEQFF.